These 10 T cell receptor beta chains were sequenced from one sample in a study of T cell responses to AZD1222 COVID-19 vaccine. The repertoire was sequenced with immunoSEQ multiplex PCR; TCRdb's copy has only in-frame clones and lacks some. The data hold 90,000 to 120,000 clones, with about 87% observed a single time. Sequencing used peripheral blood, obtained on day 0 of AZD1222 vaccination. These receptors were collected from an adult in good health.

The chain couples TRBV2 to TRBJ2-5, with 7 nucleotides matching TRBD2. In germline, CDR1 is SNHLY, CDR2 FYNNEI. J was trimmed by 2 bases and V by 4 bases; bases with no gene match: 7. The CDR3 runs 15 residues. As DNA, the CDR3 is TGTGCCAGCAGTGCAAACGGACTAGTACAAGAGACCCAGTACTTC. Protein sequence: CASSANGLVQETQYF.

The V gene is TRBV4-2, the J gene TRBJ2-3; the D gene is possibly TRBD2 (5 bases). Germline V gene sequence: CDR1 LGHNA, CDR2 YNFKEQ. The CDR3 covers 12 residues. V gave up 4 bases and J gave up 6 bases, with 8 bases separating them. This CDR3 reads CASSRGVDTQYF. The CDR3 nucleotides read TGTGCCAGCAGCCGGGGAGTCGATACGCAGTATTTT.

The J gene is TRBJ1-1, the V gene TRBV9, with 10 nucleotides matching TRBD1. This CDR3 is 16 amino acids long. Germline loops: CDR1 SGDLS, CDR2 YYNGEE. V trimming: 2 bases; J trimming: 4 bases; junction bases outside the gene matches: 8. CDR3 nucleotides: TGTGCCAGCAGCGTCAACCCGACAGGGGGCCGCACTGAAGCTTTCTTT. Protein sequence: CASSVNPTGGRTEAFF.

The chain combines TRBV28 with TRBJ1-5; D gene unclear. CDR1 is MDHEN, CDR2 SYDVKM, per germline. This CDR3 has 14 residues. V was trimmed by 1 base and J by 2 bases, leaving 6 bases between them. DNA for the CDR3: TGTGCCAGCAGTTTATTAGTGGGCAATCAGCCCCAGCATTTT. The encoded protein is CASSLLVGNQPQHF.

On this clone: At one end, the junction sequence differs from germline, possibly due to a read error. V and J are TRBV6-2 or TRBV6-3 and TRBJ2-7; 7 nucleotides line up with TRBD1. Germline-derived CDR1 and CDR2 are MNHEY and SVGEGT. The CDR3 loop spans 13 amino acids. CDR3 sequence (DNA): TGTGCCAGCAGTTTCTACCGGGACAGCAGTCTTCGCTTC. Translated, it gives CASSFYRDSSLRF.

CDR3 DNA: TGTGCCAGCAGTGAACACCAGGAGTGGCCCCAGCATTTT. The encoded protein is CASSEHQEWPQHF. This chain links TRBV6-1 with TRBJ1-5, with D uncertain. Germline loops: CDR1 MNHNS, CDR2 SASEGT. V was shortened by 2 bases and J by 9 bases, with 11 bases between the two germline ends. The CDR3 covers 13 residues.

This chain joins TRBV10-3 and TRBJ2-7; D call uncertain. Trimming removed 8 bases from V and 1 base from J, with 6 bases in between. The germline CDR1 and CDR2 sequences are ENHRY and SYGVKD. The CDR3 is made up of 11 amino acids. The CDR3 sequence: CAIGRSYEQYF. CDR3 bases: TGTGCCATCGGGCGTTCCTACGAGCAGTACTTC.

J is TRBJ2-3 and V is TRBV24-1; D not certain. The length of the CDR3 is 16 residues. Trimming removed 4 bases at V and 2 bases at J, with 15 bases between. Germline CDR1 is KGHDR and CDR2 is SFDVKD. The CDR3 sequence is CATSEHTSRFTDTQYF. CDR3 sequence (DNA): TGTGCCACCAGTGAGCACACTTCTCGCTTCACAGATACGCAGTATTTT.

This clone was observed once. The chain has TRBV5-6 and TRBJ2-7; D is possibly TRBD1 (6 bases). The CDR3 consists of 14 residues. Germline CDR1 reads SGHDT; CDR2 reads YYEEEE. Trimming took off 7 bases at V and 7 bases at J, with 21 bases between the two ends. The CDR3 loop reads CASGTSGTPLEQYF. Written as DNA, the CDR3 is TGTGCCAGCGGCACATCCGGGACACCCCTGGAGCAGTACTTC.

The V and J genes are TRBV5-6 and TRBJ1-2; D might be TRBD1 (5 bases). The CDR3 is 18 residues long. Germline values: CDR1 SGHDT, CDR2 YYEEEE. V lost 0 bases and J lost 3, with 21 bases in between. The DNA for the CDR3 is TGTGCCAGCAGCTTGGGTGGGGGAGGTTCCCATCGTGACTATGGCTACACCTTC. Translating it yields CASSLGGGGSHRDYGYTF.